One T cell receptor beta chain is described in this entry. This record belongs to a study of blood T cell repertoires in COVID-19. Background on the study: Samples of COVID-19 (acute and convalescent) were obtained from the United States, Italy and Spain. PBMCs, B-cell-depleted T cells, or T cells provided the cDNA or gDNA that made up the material.

Per the original data handling: It was from reference gene primer amplification that nucleated cell counts were estimated. Generated by immunoSEQ multiplex PCR, the TCRdb table keeps only in-frame clones and is missing some. V and J calls and clone size are those listed in that table; D and trimming were worked out from the DNA. This repertoire shows over 200,000 clones, 88% found once; its top ten account for less than 3%. The germline V and J ends were trimmed by 7 bases and 5 bases, with 15 bases remaining between them. CDR1 is LGHDT, CDR2 YNNKEL, per germline (reference sequence). CDR3 length equals 15 residues.

The chain employs TRBV3-1 (or the pseudogene TRBV3-2) and TRBJ1-6; weak D call: TRBD1 (6 bases). Sample: peripheral blood. The sequence was obtained from a woman aged 55-70 years with acute or convalescent COVID-19. In nucleotides, the CDR3 is TGTGCCAGCAACAACCGGGACATCCATAATTCACCCCTCCACTTT. Its translation is CASNNRDIHNSPLHF.